This T cell receptor (beta chain) emerged from a study of blood T cell repertoires in COVID-19. For the study at large: Samples representing acute and convalescent COVID-19 were sourced from the United States, Italy and Spain. T cells, B-cell-depleted T cells, or PBMCs supplied cDNA or gDNA.

V was cut by 6 bases and J by 1 base, with 12 bases left in between. Germline values: CDR1 SQVTM, CDR2 ANQGSEA. The CDR3 runs to 13 residues. In the study's own analysis: For nucleated cells, counts were estimated from reference gene primer amplification. Assay used: immunoSEQ multiplex PCR; TCRdb lists only in-frame clones, some missing. That table supplies the V and J calls and clone size; D and trimming were determined from the DNA. The sample yields some 280,000 clones, around nine tenths seen once. This clonotype originated in a woman between 40 and 50 years old who had recovered from COVID-19. This chain connects TRBV29-1 to TRBJ1-1; D is undetermined. The sample taken for sequencing was peripheral blood. CDR3 sequence reads: CSVEPTRNTEAFF. The DNA of the CDR3 is TGCAGCGTGGAGCCCACCAGGAACACTGAAGCTTTCTTT.